This is a list of T cell receptor beta chains from one sample in a study of cytotoxic CD8 clonotypes in ibrutinib-treated CLL. Sequencing was performed with immunoSEQ multiplex PCR; in TCRdb, only in-frame clones are kept and a portion is missing. The sample has under 200,000 clones; roughly four fifths are singletons. Here the sequenced sample was PBMCs, taken after 24 months of ibrutinib treatment. These receptor sequences come from a human donor with chronic lymphocytic leukemia. CDR3s include the opening cysteine and the closing phenylalanine or tryptophan. The order of the fields is V gene, J gene, clone size, D gene, CDR3 protein, CDR3 DNA. D genes are given only for firm matches. Not all rows give a size; the values are once, few, many and, for expanded clones, a class.

>TRBV15|TRBJ1-5|.|TRBD1
CATSSLQGDSNQPQHF
TGTGCCACCAGCAGTCTACAGGGGGATAGCAATCAGCCCCAGCATTTT
>TRBV5-1|TRBJ2-1|.|.
CASSLVAGTYNEQFF
TGCGCCAGCAGCTTGGTGGCAGGGACCTACAATGAGCAGTTCTTC
>TRBV7-2|TRBJ2-1|.|TRBD2
CASSSGLAGFNEQFF
TGTGCCAGCAGCTCCGGACTAGCGGGATTCAATGAGCAGTTCTTC
>TRBV6-4|TRBJ2-5|.|.
CASSEGQDQETQYF
TGTGCCAGCAGTGAGGGGCAGGACCAAGAGACCCAGTACTTC
>TRBV5-1|TRBJ1-1|few|TRBD1
CASSLTGDIYTEAFF
TGCGCCAGCAGCCTTACAGGGGACATATACACTGAAGCTTTCTTT
>TRBV2|TRBJ1-2|.|TRBD1
CASSGQGRYDNYGYTF
TGTGCCAGCAGCGGACAGGGTAGATACGATAACTATGGCTACACCTTC
>TRBV6-5|TRBJ1-1|.|.
CASSWGRMNTEAFF
TGTGCCAGCAGTTGGGGACGGATGAACACTGAAGCTTTCTTT
>TRBV30|TRBJ1-1|.|TRBD1
CAWIHVWTGAFGTEAFF
TGTGCCTGGATTCACGTCTGGACAGGGGCTTTTGGAACTGAAGCTTTCTTT
>TRBV2|TRBJ2-3|.|TRBD1
CASRETGAHTDTQYF
TGTGCCAGCAGGGAGACAGGGGCTCACACAGATACGCAGTATTTT
>TRBV2|TRBJ2-3|once|TRBD1
CASSEQGVSTDTQYF
TGTGCCAGCAGTGAACAGGGGGTTAGCACAGATACGCAGTATTTT
>TRBV4-1|TRBJ2-4|.|TRBD1
CASSQDEGAVGNIQYF
TGCGCCAGCAGCCAAGATGAGGGGGCGGTCGGAAACATTCAGTACTTC
>TRBV21-1|TRBJ2-3|.|.
CASSRGRSTDTQYF
TGTGCCAGCAGCAGGGGGCGAAGCACAGATACGCAGTATTTT
>TRBV2|TRBJ1-6|once|TRBD1
CASSVQGANSNSPLHF
TGTGCCAGCAGTGTCCAGGGGGCGAACTCCAATTCACCCCTCCACTTT